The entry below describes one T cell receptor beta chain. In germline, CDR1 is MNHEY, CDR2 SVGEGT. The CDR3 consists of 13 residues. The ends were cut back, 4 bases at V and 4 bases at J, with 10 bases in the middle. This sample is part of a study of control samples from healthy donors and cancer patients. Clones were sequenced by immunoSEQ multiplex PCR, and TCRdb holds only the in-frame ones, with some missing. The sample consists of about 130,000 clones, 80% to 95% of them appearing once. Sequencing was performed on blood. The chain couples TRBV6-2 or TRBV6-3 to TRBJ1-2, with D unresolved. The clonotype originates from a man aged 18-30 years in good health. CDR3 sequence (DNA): TGTGCCAGCAGTTTTTACATTGGCTATGGCTACACCTTC. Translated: CASSFYIGYGYTF.